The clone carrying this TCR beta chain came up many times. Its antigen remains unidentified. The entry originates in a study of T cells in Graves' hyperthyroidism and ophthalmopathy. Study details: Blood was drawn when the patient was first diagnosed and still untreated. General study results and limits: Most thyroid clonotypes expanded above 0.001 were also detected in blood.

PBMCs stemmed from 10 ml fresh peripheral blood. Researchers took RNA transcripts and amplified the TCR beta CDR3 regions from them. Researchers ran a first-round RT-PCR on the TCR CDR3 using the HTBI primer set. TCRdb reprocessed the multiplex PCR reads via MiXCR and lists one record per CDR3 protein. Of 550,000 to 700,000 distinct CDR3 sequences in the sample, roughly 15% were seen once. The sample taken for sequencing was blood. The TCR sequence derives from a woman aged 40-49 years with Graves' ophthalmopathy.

Here the CDR3 reads CASSTRGTGTSYEQYF. The CDR3 nucleotides read TGTGCCAGCAGTACCCGTGGGACAGGGACCTCCTACGAGCAGTACTTC. The chain joins TRBV12-3 or TRBV12-4 to TRBJ2-7; TRBD1 aligns across 9 bases. V shed 5 bases and J 0 bases; nucleotides not matched to a gene: 8. This CDR3 has 16 residues.